The next 8 T cell receptor beta chains were all read from a single sample in a study of blood T cell repertoires in COVID-19. Repertoires were generated with immunoSEQ multiplex PCR, while TCRdb's copy carries only in-frame clones and drops some. The sample lists about 41,000 clones, 87% seen once, with around 4.5% in the top ten. Sequencing input: peripheral blood. The origin of the receptors is a man in his 60s with acute or convalescent COVID-19.

This rearrangement joins TRBV2 to TRBJ2-3, with 11 bases that match TRBD2. Germline CDR1 SNHLY, CDR2 FYNNEI. With 6 bases clipped from V and 1 base from J, the junction kept 3 bases outside the gene matches. CDR3 length: 15 residues. This CDR3 reads CASSGTSGRTDTQYF. CDR3 DNA sequence: TGTGCCAGCAGCGGGACTAGCGGCCGCACAGATACGCAGTATTTT.

V is TRBV25-1 and J is TRBJ1-2; D gene uncertain. The V end lost 5 bases, the J end lost 2 bases, and 3 bases lay between the germline ends. Germline V gene data show CDR1 as MGHDK and CDR2 as SYGVNS. The length of the CDR3 is 11 residues. The CDR3 sequence: CASSQNYGYTF. DNA for the CDR3: TGTGCCAGCAGTCAAAACTATGGCTACACCTTC.

The J gene is TRBJ1-3, the V gene TRBV2, with D perhaps matching TRBD1 (6 bases). The CDR3 sequence is 14 residues long. The ends were cut back, 6 bases at V and 2 bases at J, with 11 bases in the middle. Germline CDR1 and CDR2: SNHLY and FYNNEI. The CDR3 bases are TGTGCCAGCAGACTACAGGGTGCTGGAAACACCATATATTTT. The encoded protein is CASRLQGAGNTIYF.

This clone appeared a few times. The chain has TRBV30 and TRBJ2-1; 9 nucleotides agree with TRBD2. After removal of 7 bases from V and 6 bases from J, the junction contained 10 bases not matched to a gene. The CDR3 totals 14 residues. Germline-derived CDR1 and CDR2 are GTSNPN and SVGIG (reference sequence). The CDR3 region is CASGSLAGVNEQFF. For the CDR3, the DNA is TGTGCCTCAGGAAGTTTAGCGGGGGTCAATGAGCAGTTCTTC. Looking up the rest from reference TRBV30 and TRBJ2-1 gives the full variable domain: SQTIHQWPATLVQPVGSPLSLECTVEGTSNPNLYWYRQAAGRGLQLLFYSVGIGQISSEVPQNLSASRPQDRQFILSSKKLLLSDSGFYLCASGSLAGVNEQFFGPGTRLTVL.

This clone has only a few counts. The chain has TRBV5-1 and TRBJ2-7; D may be TRBD1 (5 bases). Germline assignment: CDR1 SGHRS and CDR2 YFSETQ. The length of the CDR3 is 13 residues. V was shortened by 3 bases and J by 1 base, with 8 bases between the two germline ends. The CDR3 DNA is TGCGCCAGCAGCTCAGACAGATCCTACGAGCAGTACTTC. As protein: CASSSDRSYEQYF.

The chain couples TRBV2 to TRBJ2-3; TRBD2 matches at 11 bases. The CDR3 has 17 amino acids. The V segment lost 5 bases and the J segment 3 bases; nucleotides outside the gene matches: 10. Germline V gene lookup returns CDR1 SNHLY and CDR2 FYNNEI. The CDR3 DNA follows: TGTGCCAGCAGTCCCTGGGGTAGCGGGGGGGCAACAGATACGCAGTATTTT. As protein: CASSPWGSGGATDTQYF.

In its sample, this clone was seen once. The chain is built from TRBV11-2 and TRBJ1-1, with D tentatively TRBD1 (5 bases). Germline lookup yields CDR1 SGHAT and CDR2 FQNNGV. This CDR3 spans 15 amino acids. The V end was cut by 1 base, the J end by 0 bases, with 9 bases between. CDR3 nucleotide sequence: TGTGCCAGCAGCTTAGCGGGGGGACTGAACACTGAAGCTTTCTTT. Translation gives CASSLAGGLNTEAFF.

This clone occurred once. The chain is built from TRBV6-5 and TRBJ1-2, with D uncertain. The length of the CDR3 is 13 residues. CDR1 MNHEY and CDR2 SVGAGI come from the germline V gene. V lost 6 bases and J 8 bases, leaving 16 bases between the germline ends. CDR3 in DNA: TGTGCCAGCAGCTCCGTGGGCAACCGGGGCTACACCTTC. It specifies CASSSVGNRGYTF.